The rows below give T cell receptor beta chains drawn from one sample of a study of control samples from healthy donors and cancer patients. Clones were sequenced by immunoSEQ multiplex PCR, and TCRdb holds only the in-frame ones, with some missing. This table holds approximately 100,000 clones, about 88% found once. The sample was PBMCs. The source of these receptors is a man between 65 and 80 years old with lung cancer. CDR3s include the opening cysteine and the closing phenylalanine or tryptophan. A D gene is named only where the DNA matches it firmly. Clone size is shown for a subset of rows, as once, few, many or a class of expanded clone.

J	D	size	V	DNA	CDR3
TRBJ1-2	TRBD1	-	TRBV9	TGTGCCAGCAGCAAATCCGGGACAGGGGTAGGCTACACCTTC	CASSKSGTGVGYTF
TRBJ1-2	TRBD1	-	TRBV7-2	TGTGCCAGCAGCTTAGCGATTAGTGAGGACAGGGGCTACACCTTC	CASSLAISEDRGYTF
TRBJ1-1	-	-	TRBV2	TGTGCCAGCAGTGGAGACCGTAAGAACACTGAAGCTTTCTTT	CASSGDRKNTEAFF
TRBJ1-5	-	-	TRBV6-2/TRBV6-3	TGTGCCAGCAGCCGGGATCTTAATCAGCCCCAGCATTTT	CASSRDLNQPQHF
TRBJ2-2	-	-	TRBV5-1	TGCGCCAGCTCAAAGGGGCGCACCGGGGAGCTGTTTTTT	CASSKGRTGELFF
TRBJ1-1	-	-	TRBV19	TGTGCCAGTAGCACATTGGGGCGGGGGACTGAAGCTTTCTTT	CASSTLGRGTEAFF
TRBJ1-1	-	-	TRBV21-1	TGTGCCAGCAGCAAAGCGGACGGGAACACTGAAGCTTTCTTT	CASSKADGNTEAFF
TRBJ2-1	TRBD2	-	TRBV19	TGTGCCAGTAGTATGGGACTAGGGGGTGAGCAGTTCTTC	CASSMGLGGEQFF
TRBJ2-1	-	-	TRBV7-9	TGTGCCAGCAGTCGAAGTAGCAGGGGTTCCAATGAGCAGTTCTTC	CASSRSSRGSNEQFF
TRBJ1-2	-	once	TRBV20-1	TGCAGTGCTAGTTTATTGATTGGGGCCGCTAACTATGGCTACACCTTC	CSASLLIGAANYGYTF
TRBJ1-4	-	once	TRBV19	TGTGCCAGTAGAGGGGGGGGAACGGTTGAAAAACTGTTTTTT	CASRGGGTVEKLFF
TRBJ2-7	TRBD2	-	TRBV19	TGTGCCAGTAGTTCGGGGACTAGCGGAACCTACGAGCAGTACTTC	CASSSGTSGTYEQYF
TRBJ2-7	-	-	TRBV21-1	TGTGCCAGGGACCCTATAGGTCCGTCCTACGAGCAGTACTTC	CARDPIGPSYEQYF
TRBJ1-2	-	-	TRBV3-1/TRBV3-2	TGTGCCAGCAGCCACCTCATGGGGGTCTACACCTTC	CASSHLMGVYTF
TRBJ1-1	-	-	TRBV18	TGTGCCAGCTCCCAGGAGGGCAGGCTCACCGAAGCTTTCTTT	CASSQEGRLTEAFF
TRBJ1-5	-	-	TRBV12-5	TGTGCTAGTGGGTTGGGGGGTCAGCCCCAGCATTTT	CASGLGGQPQHF
TRBJ1-1	-	-	TRBV9	TGTGCCAGCAGCGTAGCAGGGACGTTAATGAACACTGAAGCTTTCTTT	CASSVAGTLMNTEAFF
TRBJ2-5	-	-	TRBV7-7	TGTGCTAGCAGCTTAATGGGGGGTGGGCAAGAGACCCAGTACTTC	CASSLMGGGQETQYF
TRBJ2-2	-	-	TRBV19	TGTGCCAGTAGTATAGCGAACACCGGGGAGCTGTTTTTT	CASSIANTGELFF
TRBJ2-7	-	-	TRBV6-2/TRBV6-3	TGTGCCAGCAGCCGACCCGGACAGTTGGACTACGAGCAGTACTTC	CASSRPGQLDYEQYF
TRBJ1-2	TRBD1	-	TRBV30	TGTGCCTGGAGTAAGGGGGCGACCTCGGCTGGCTACACCTTC	CAWSKGATSAGYTF
TRBJ1-1	TRBD1	-	TRBV6-2/TRBV6-3	TGTGCCAGCAGACCTGGGACAGGGGGCAACTCTGAAGCTTTCTTT	CASRPGTGGNSEAFF
TRBJ1-5	TRBD1	-	TRBV30	TGTGCCTGGAGTAGGCAGGGGGATCAGCCCCAGCATTTT	CAWSRQGDQPQHF
TRBJ1-2	TRBD1	-	TRBV3-1/TRBV3-2	TGTGCCAGCAGCCAAGCTGGGACAGGGGGCTACACCTTC	CASSQAGTGGYTF
TRBJ2-7	TRBD1	-	TRBV5-8	TGTGCCAGCAGCCCCGGGACAGGGAGATTGAACGAGCAGTACTTC	CASSPGTGRLNEQYF
TRBJ2-7	TRBD1	-	TRBV7-9	TGTGCCAGCAGCATTTCTGGGACAGGGGGCGACGAGCAGTACTTC	CASSISGTGGDEQYF
TRBJ1-2	-	-	TRBV5-4	TGTGCCAGCAGCTTGGCGGCAGGGAAGGTCGGCTATGGCTACACCTTC	CASSLAAGKVGYGYTF
TRBJ2-7	-	once	TRBV7-2	TGTGCCAGCAGCTTCCCAGGGTTGCCCTACGAGCAGTACTTC	CASSFPGLPYEQYF
TRBJ2-2	TRBD2	-	TRBV7-6	TGTGCCGGCAGCTACCTAGCGGGGGGGGTGACCACCGGGGAGCTGTTTTTT	CAGSYLAGGVTTGELFF
TRBJ1-5	TRBD1	-	TRBV27	TGTGCCAGCCCCTCGGACAGGAGTGTAGGACGGCATTTT	CASPSDRSVGRHF
TRBJ2-7	-	-	TRBV3-1/TRBV3-2	TGTGCCAGCAGCCTCTCACAAGGGGCAGAGTACTCCTACGAGCAGTACTTC	CASSLSQGAEYSYEQYF
TRBJ2-1	TRBD2	once	TRBV4-2	TGTGCCAGCAGCCAAGAATCTAGCGGGGACTCCTACAATGAGCAGTTCTTC	CASSQESSGDSYNEQFF
TRBJ1-4	-	-	TRBV6-6	TGTGCCAGCAGGGGAGGGGAAAAACTGTTTTTT	CASRGGEKLFF
TRBJ2-2	TRBD1	few	TRBV5-4	TGTGCCAGCAGCTTGGGGACCGGGACAGGGATCACCGGGGAGCTGTTTTTT	CASSLGTGTGITGELFF
TRBJ1-3	-	-	TRBV28	TGTGCCAGCAGTTTATTTTCTTCCTCTGGAAACACCATATATTTT	CASSLFSSSGNTIYF
TRBJ1-1	TRBD1	-	TRBV29-1	TGCAGCGTTGATCACAGGGGGCGGGTCACTGAAGCTTTCTTT	CSVDHRGRVTEAFF
TRBJ2-1	-	many	TRBV7-2	TGTGCCAGCAGCTTACAACCCGAGCGCTGGGCCTGGTTCTTC	CASSLQPERWAWFF
TRBJ2-7	-	-	TRBV11-2	TGTGCCAGCAGCTTAGAGGGGGGGGCCGCCTACGAGCAGTACTTC	CASSLEGGAAYEQYF
TRBJ1-1	-	-	TRBV7-3	TGTGCCAGCAGCTTAGGGGTTAGTACTGAAGCTTTCTTT	CASSLGVSTEAFF
TRBJ2-4	TRBD2	-	TRBV7-8	TGTGCCAGCAGCTTAGCGGCGGTAGCGGGGGGTGTAGCCAAAAACATTCAGTACTTC	CASSLAAVAGGVAKNIQYF
TRBJ2-7	TRBD1	-	TRBV11-1	TGTGCCAGCAGCGACCGGACAGGGTTGGCGTACGAGCAGTACTTC	CASSDRTGLAYEQYF
TRBJ2-3	-	-	TRBV5-4	TGTGCCAGCAGCTTGGAGGGGGGGCGCACAGATACGCAGTATTTT	CASSLEGGRTDTQYF
TRBJ1-2	TRBD1	-	TRBV2	TGTGCCAGCAGCTCCCGGACAGGGTTTGGTGGCTACACCTTC	CASSSRTGFGGYTF
TRBJ1-6	-	-	TRBV15	TGTGCCACCGTACAAGGGCCAGGAGGTTCACCCCTCCACTTT	CATVQGPGGSPLHF
TRBJ1-3	-	-	TRBV9	TGTGCCAGCAGCGTAGGCCCAGACTCTGGAAACACCATATATTTT	CASSVGPDSGNTIYF
TRBJ2-2	-	few	TRBV6-5	TGTGCCAGCAGTTACTCCCCCGGGGGCGTAACCGGGGAGCTGTTTTTT	CASSYSPGGVTGELFF
TRBJ1-1	-	-	TRBV6-1	TGTGCCAGCAGTGAAAGGGGAGACACTGAAGCTTTCTTT	CASSERGDTEAFF
TRBJ2-5	-	-	TRBV6-5	TGTGCCAGCACGTGGAGTCAAGAGACCCAGTACTTC	CASTWSQETQYF
TRBJ2-1	-	-	TRBV5-5	TGTGCCAGCAGCTTGGACAGCTACAATGAGCAGTTCTTC	CASSLDSYNEQFF
TRBJ2-1	-	-	TRBV2	TGTGCCAGCAAGAAGGAGGGGGCGAACAATGAGCAGTTCTTC	CASKKEGANNEQFF
TRBJ2-2	-	-	TRBV5-1	TGCGCCAGCAGCTCCAGGGGCCGGGACACCGGGGAGCTGTTTTTT	CASSSRGRDTGELFF
TRBJ2-3	-	-	TRBV7-3	TGTGCCAGCAGCTTAGGGCTGCGCACAGATACGCAGTATTTT	CASSLGLRTDTQYF
TRBJ2-7	-	-	TRBV7-9	TGTGCCAGCAGCTTTAGCGCGGTGATAACCTACGAGCAGTACTTC	CASSFSAVITYEQYF
TRBJ2-1	-	-	TRBV5-4	TGTGCCAGCAGCTTCGGTAAGGGAGGCCACAATGAGCAGTTCTTC	CASSFGKGGHNEQFF
TRBJ1-2	TRBD1	-	TRBV28	TGTGCCAGCAGAGAGACAGGGAGAGGCTACACCTTC	CASRETGRGYTF
TRBJ2-1	TRBD2	-	TRBV3-1/TRBV3-2	TGTGCCAGCAGCCAAGAGCTAGCGGGGGGGTCAAGTGAGCAGTTCTTC	CASSQELAGGSSEQFF
TRBJ1-1	TRBD1	-	TRBV18	TGTGCCAGCTCACCCAAACAGGGGGCTTTGAACACTGAAGCTTTCTTT	CASSPKQGALNTEAFF
TRBJ1-5	-	-	TRBV4-1	TGCGCCAGCAGCCAAGTCCCCACGGTAGGCAATCAGCCCCAGCATTTT	CASSQVPTVGNQPQHF
TRBJ1-3	-	-	TRBV14	TGTGCCAGCAGCCAAGATTACTCTGGAAACACCATATATTTT	CASSQDYSGNTIYF